This TCR beta chain was retrieved from a study of blood T cell repertoires in COVID-19. Germline loops: CDR1 MNHNS, CDR2 SASEGT. The CDR3 spans 16 residues. Original processing notes: Amplified reference gene primers provided the basis for estimating nucleated cell counts. Produced via immunoSEQ multiplex PCR; TCRdb's table is partial and in-frame only. The DNA was the basis for D and trimming; V, J and clone size are from that table. The sample carries roughly 300,000 clones, roughly 85% recorded once. On this clone: One end of the junction is discordant with germline, which a read error may explain.

Sample: peripheral blood. The chain uses TRBV6-1 and TRBJ1-1; TRBD1 aligns across 7 bases. The origin of this receptor is a human donor in a cohort sampled during active COVID-19. DNA for the CDR3: TGTGCCAGCAGGGAAGACTGGGACAGAATGAACACTGAAGCTTTCTTT. Translation: CASREDWDRMNTEAFF.